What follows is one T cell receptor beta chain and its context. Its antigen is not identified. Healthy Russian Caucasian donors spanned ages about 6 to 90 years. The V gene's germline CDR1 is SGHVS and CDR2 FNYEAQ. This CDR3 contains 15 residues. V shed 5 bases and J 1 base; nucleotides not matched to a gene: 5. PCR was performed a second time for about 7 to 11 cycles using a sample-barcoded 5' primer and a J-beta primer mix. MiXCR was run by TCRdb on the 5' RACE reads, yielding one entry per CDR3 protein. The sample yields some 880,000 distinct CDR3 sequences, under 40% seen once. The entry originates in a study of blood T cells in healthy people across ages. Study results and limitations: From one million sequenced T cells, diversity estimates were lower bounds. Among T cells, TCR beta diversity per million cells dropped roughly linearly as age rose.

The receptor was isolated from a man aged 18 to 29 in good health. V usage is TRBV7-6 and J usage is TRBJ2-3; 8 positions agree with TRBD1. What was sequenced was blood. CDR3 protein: CASSPQGQGTDTQYF. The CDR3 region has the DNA TGTGCCAGCAGCCCCCAGGGACAGGGCACAGATACGCAGTATTTT. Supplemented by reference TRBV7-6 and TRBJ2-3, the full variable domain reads GAGVSQSPRYKVTKRGQDVALRCDPISGHVSLYWYRQALGQGPEFLTYFNYEAQQDKSGLPNDRFSAERPEGSISTLTIQRTEQRDSAMYRCASSPQGQGTDTQYFGPGTRLTVL.